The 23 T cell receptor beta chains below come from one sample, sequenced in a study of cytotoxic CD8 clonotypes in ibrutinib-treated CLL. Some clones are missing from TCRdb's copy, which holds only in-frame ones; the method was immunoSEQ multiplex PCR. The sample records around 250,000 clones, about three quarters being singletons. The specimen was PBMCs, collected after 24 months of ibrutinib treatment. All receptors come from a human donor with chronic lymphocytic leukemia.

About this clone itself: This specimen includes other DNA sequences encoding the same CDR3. CDR3 sequence (DNA): TGTGCCAGCAGCTCCTACGGTAATGAGCAGTTCTTC. Translating it yields CASSSYGNEQFF. The chain is built from TRBV7-2 and TRBJ2-1; unclear D gene. CDR3 length: 12 amino acids. V lost 4 bases, J lost 7 bases, and 8 bases lay in between. Germline V gives CDR1 SGHTA, CDR2 FQGNSA. The variable domain in full, completed from reference TRBV7-2 and TRBJ2-1, reads GAGVSQSPSNKVTEKGKDVELRCDPISGHTALYWYRQSLGQGLEFLIYFQGNSAPDKSGLPSDRFSAERTGGSVSTLTIQRTQQEDSAVYLCASSSYGNEQFFGPGTRLTVL.

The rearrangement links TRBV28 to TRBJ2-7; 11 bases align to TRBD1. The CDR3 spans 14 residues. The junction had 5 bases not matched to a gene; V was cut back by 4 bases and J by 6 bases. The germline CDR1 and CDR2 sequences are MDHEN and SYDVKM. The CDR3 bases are TGTGCCAGCAGTTCTGGGACAGGGGGTAGCGAGCAGTACTTC. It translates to CASSSGTGGSEQYF.

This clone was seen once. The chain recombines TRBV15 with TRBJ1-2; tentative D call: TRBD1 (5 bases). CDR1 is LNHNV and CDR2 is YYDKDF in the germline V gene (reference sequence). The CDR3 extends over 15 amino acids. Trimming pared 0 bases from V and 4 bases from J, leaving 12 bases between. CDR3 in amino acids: CATSRDGVGTYGYTF. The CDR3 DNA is TGTGCCACCAGCAGAGATGGGGTCGGGACCTATGGCTACACCTTC.

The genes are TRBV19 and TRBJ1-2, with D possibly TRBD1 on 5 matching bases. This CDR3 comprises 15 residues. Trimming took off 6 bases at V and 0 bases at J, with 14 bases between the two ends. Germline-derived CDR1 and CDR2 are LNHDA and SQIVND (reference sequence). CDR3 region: CASREVRQTNYGYTF. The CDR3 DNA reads TGTGCCAGTAGGGAGGTGAGACAGACTAACTATGGCTACACCTTC.

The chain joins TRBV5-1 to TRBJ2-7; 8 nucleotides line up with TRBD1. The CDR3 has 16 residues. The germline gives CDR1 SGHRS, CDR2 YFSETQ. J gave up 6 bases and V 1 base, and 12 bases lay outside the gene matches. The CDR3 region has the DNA TGCGCCAGCAGCTTGATTGCGCTTACAGGGGGAGGCGAGCAGTACTTC. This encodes CASSLIALTGGGEQYF.

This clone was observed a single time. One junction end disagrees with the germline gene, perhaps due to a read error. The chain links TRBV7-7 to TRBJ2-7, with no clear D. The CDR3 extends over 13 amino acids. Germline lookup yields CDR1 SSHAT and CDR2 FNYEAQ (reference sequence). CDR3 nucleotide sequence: TGTGCTAGCAGCTTAACGGATCTGGGCGAGCAGTACTTC. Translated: CASSLTDLGEQYF.

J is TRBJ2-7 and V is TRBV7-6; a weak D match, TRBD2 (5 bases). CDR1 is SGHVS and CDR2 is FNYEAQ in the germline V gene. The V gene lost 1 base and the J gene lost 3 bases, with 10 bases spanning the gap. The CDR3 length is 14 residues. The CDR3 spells CASSLGGSIYEQYF. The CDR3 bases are TGTGCCAGCAGCTTAGGAGGGAGTATCTACGAGCAGTACTTC.

DNA of the CDR3: TGTGCCAGCAGCCTTAGCGGGGGAACCTACAATGAGCAGTTCTTC. Protein: CASSLSGGTYNEQFF. The chain recombines TRBV11-3 with TRBJ2-1, with TRBD2 matching 9 bases. The CDR3 is 15 amino acids. The V gene's germline CDR1 is SGHNT and CDR2 YENEEA. V was pared by 5 bases and J by 2 bases, with 4 bases of the junction left unmatched.

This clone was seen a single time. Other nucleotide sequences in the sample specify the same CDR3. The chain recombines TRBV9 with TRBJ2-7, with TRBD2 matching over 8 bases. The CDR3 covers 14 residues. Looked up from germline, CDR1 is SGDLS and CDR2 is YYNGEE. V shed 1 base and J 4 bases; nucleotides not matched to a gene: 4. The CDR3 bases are TGTGCCAGCAGCGTATCGAGCGGGAGATACGAGCAGTACTTC. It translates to CASSVSSGRYEQYF.

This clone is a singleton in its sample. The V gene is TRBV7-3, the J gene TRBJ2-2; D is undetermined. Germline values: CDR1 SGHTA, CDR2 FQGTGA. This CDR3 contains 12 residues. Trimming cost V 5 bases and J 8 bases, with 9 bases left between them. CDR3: CASSQPLGELFF. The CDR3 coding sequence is TGTGCCAGCAGCCAACCCTTAGGGGAGCTGTTTTTT. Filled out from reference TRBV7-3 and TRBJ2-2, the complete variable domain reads GAGVSQTPSNKVTEKGKYVELRCDPISGHTALYWYRQSLGQGPEFLIYFQGTGAADDSGLPNDRFFAVRPEGSVSTLKIQRTERGDSAVYLCASSQPLGELFFGEGSRLTVL.

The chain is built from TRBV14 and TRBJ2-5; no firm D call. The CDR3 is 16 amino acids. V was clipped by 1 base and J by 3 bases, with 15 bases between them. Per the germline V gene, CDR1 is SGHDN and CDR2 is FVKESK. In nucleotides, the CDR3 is TGTGCCAGCAGCCAAGGGTCCGGACGATTAGAAGAGACCCAGTACTTC. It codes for CASSQGSGRLEETQYF.

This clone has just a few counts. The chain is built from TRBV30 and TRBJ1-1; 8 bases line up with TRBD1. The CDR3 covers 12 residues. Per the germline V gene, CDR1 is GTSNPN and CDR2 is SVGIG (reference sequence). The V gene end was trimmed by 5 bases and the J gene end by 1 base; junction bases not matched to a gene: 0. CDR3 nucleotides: TGTGCCTGGGGGACAGGGAACACTGAAGCTTTCTTT. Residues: CAWGTGNTEAFF.

The CDR3 sequence: CASSVQNSETQYF. CDR3 in DNA: TGTGCCAGCAGCGTACAGAATTCAGAGACCCAGTACTTC. The chain joins TRBV5-4 to TRBJ2-5; D is unclear. The CDR3 spans 13 residues. Germline V gene lookup returns CDR1 SGHNT and CDR2 YYREEE (reference sequence). Trimming removed 4 bases at V and 4 bases at J, with 11 bases between.

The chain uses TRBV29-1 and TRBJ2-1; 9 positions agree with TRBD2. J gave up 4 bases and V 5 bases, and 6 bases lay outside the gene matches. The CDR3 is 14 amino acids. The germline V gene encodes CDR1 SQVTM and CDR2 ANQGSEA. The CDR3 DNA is TGCAGCGTTACTGGACTAGCGCAATACAATGAGCAGTTCTTC. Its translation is CSVTGLAQYNEQFF.

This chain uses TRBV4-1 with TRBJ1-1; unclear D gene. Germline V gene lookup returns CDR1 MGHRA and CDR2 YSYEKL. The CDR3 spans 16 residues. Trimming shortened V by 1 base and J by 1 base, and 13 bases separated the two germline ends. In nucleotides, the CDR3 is TGCGCCAGCAGCCAAGGGTATGCGATGGGGAACACTGAAGCTTTCTTT. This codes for CASSQGYAMGNTEAFF.

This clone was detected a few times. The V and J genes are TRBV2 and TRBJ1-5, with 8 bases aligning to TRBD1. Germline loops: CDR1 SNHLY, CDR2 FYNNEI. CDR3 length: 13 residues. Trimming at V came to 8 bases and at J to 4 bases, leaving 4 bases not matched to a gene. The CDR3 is CASLGTGNQPQHF. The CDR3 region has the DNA TGTGCCAGCCTTGGGACAGGAAATCAGCCCCAGCATTTT.

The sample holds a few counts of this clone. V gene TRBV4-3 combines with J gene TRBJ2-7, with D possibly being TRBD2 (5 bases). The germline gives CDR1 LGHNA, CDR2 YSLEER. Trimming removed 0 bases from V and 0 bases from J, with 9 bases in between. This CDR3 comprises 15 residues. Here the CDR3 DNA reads TGCGCCAGCAGCCAAGATTCCAGCGGCTCCTACGAGCAGTACTTC. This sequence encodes CASSQDSSGSYEQYF.

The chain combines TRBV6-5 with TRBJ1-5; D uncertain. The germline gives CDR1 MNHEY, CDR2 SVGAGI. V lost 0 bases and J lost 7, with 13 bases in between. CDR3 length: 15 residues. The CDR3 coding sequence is TGTGCCAGCAGTTACTCGAGTACCGCGTTCCAGCCCCAGCATTTT. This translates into CASSYSSTAFQPQHF.

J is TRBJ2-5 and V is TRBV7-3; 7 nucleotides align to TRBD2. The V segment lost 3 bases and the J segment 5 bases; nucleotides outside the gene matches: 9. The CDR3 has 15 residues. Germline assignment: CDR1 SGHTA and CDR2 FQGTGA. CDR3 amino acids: CASSFTGGGVETQYF. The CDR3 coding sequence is TGTGCCAGCAGCTTCACGGGAGGTGGAGTCGAGACCCAGTACTTC.

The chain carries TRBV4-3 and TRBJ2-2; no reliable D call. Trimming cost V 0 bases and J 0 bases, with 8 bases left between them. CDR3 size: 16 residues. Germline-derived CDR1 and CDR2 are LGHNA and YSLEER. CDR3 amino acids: CASSQDRWANTGELFF. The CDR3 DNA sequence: TGCGCCAGCAGCCAAGACCGTTGGGCGAACACCGGGGAGCTGTTTTTT.

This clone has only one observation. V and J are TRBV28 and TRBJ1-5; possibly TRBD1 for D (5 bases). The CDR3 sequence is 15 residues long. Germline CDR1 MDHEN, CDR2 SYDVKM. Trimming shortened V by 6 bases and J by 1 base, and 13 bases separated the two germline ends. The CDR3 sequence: CASSPWPGSNQPQHF. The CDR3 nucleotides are TGTGCCAGCAGCCCTTGGCCAGGGAGCAATCAGCCCCAGCATTTT.

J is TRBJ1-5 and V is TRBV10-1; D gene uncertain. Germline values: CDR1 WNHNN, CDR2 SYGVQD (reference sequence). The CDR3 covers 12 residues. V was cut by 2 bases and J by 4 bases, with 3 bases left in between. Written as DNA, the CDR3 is TGCGCCAGCAGTGAGAATAATCAGCCCCAGCATTTT. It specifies CASSENNQPQHF.

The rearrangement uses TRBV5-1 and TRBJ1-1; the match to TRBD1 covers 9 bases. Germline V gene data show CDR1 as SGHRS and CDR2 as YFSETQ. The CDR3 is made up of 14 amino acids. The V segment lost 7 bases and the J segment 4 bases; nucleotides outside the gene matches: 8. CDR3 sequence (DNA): TGCGCCAGCCTATCCGGGACAGGGACCACTGAAGCTTTCTTT. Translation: CASLSGTGTTEAFF.